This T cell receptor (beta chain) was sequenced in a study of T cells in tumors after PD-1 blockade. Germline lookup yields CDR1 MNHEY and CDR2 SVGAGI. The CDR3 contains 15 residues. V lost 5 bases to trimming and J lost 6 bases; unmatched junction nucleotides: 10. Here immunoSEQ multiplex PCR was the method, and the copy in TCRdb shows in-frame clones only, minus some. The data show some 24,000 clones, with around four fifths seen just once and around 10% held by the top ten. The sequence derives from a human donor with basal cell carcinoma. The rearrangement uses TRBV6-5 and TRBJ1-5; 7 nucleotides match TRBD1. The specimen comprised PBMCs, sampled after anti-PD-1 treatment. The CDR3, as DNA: TGTGCCAGCAGTAAATTAGGGACAGATATTCAGCCCCAGCATTTT. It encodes CASSKLGTDIQPQHF.